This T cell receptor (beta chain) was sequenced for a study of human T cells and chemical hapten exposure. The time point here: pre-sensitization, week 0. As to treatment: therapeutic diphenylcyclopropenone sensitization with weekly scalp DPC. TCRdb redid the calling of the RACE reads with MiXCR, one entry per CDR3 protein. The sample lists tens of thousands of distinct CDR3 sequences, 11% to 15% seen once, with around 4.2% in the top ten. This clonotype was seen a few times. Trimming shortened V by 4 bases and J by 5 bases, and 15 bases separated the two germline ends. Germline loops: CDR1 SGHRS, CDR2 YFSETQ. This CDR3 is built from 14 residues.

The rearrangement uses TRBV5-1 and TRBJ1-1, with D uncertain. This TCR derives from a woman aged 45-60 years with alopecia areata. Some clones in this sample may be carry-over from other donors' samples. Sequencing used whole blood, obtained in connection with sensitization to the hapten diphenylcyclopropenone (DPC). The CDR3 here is CASSPVSGRTEAFF. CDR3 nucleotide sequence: TGCGCCAGCAGCCCAGTGTCCGGGCGGACTGAAGCTTTCTTT.